This T cell receptor beta chain is drawn from a study of blood T cell repertoires in COVID-19. Study as a whole: Some COVID-19 samples were acute and others convalescent; all came from the United States, Italy and Spain. The analysed material was cDNA or gDNA that came from T cells, B-cell-depleted T cells, or PBMCs.

Patients at the Seattle site were enrolled during active infection and followed longitudinally. Sequenced by immunoSEQ multiplex PCR; TCRdb stores in-frame clones only, minus some. The sample has roughly 120,000 clones, approximately 74% seen once. V shed 0 bases, J shed 5 bases, and the junction held 8 bases outside the gene matches. There are 16 residues in the CDR3. CDR1 SGHRS and CDR2 YFSETQ come from the germline V gene. The sequenced material came from peripheral blood. The receptor was derived from a man at least 80 years old with COVID-19, enrolled during active disease. The chain has TRBV5-1 and TRBJ1-1; 9 bases map to TRBD1. As DNA, the CDR3 is TGCGCCAGCAGCTTGGGTTCTACGGACAGGGGAACTGAAGCTTTCTTT. The encoded protein is CASSLGSTDRGTEAFF.